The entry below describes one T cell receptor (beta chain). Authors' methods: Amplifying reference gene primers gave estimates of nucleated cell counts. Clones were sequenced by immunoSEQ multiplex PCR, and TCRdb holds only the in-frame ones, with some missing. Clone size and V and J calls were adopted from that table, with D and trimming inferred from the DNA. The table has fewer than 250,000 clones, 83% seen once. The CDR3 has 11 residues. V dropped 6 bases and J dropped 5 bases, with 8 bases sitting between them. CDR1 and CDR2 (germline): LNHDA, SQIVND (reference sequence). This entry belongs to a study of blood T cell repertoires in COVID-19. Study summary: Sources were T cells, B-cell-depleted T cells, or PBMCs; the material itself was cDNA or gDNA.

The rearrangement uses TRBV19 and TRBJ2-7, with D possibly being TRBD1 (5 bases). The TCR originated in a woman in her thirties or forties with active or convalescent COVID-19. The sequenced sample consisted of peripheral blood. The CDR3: CASSDRNEQYF. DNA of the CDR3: TGTGCCAGTAGCGACAGAAACGAGCAGTACTTC.